This is a list of T cell receptor beta chains from one sample in a study of control samples from healthy donors and cancer patients. The assay was immunoSEQ multiplex PCR, and TCRdb's table has in-frame clones only and misses some. This repertoire shows roughly 160,000 clones, less than 95% found once; its top ten account for 12% to 15%. The sample was PBMCs. The receptors were sampled from a man in his fifties or sixties with colorectal cancer. The CDR3 runs from the conserved cysteine through the conserved F or W. A D gene is named only where the DNA matches it firmly. Not every row has a clone size; where given, it reads once, few, many or a size class.

CDR3 protein: CASSDGAFIPEQYF
CDR3 DNA: TGTGCCAGTAGTGACGGGGCCTTTATCCCCGAGCAGTACTTC
D gene: NA
J gene: TRBJ2-7
clone size: NA
V gene: TRBV19

CDR3 protein: CAWSFTGGYGYTF
CDR3 DNA: TGTGCCTGGAGTTTTACAGGGGGCTATGGCTACACCTTC
D gene: TRBD1
J gene: TRBJ1-2
clone size: NA
V gene: TRBV30

CDR3 protein: CASSDPGKLYEQYF
CDR3 DNA: TGTGCCAGCAGTGACCCAGGGAAGCTCTACGAGCAGTACTTC
D gene: NA
J gene: TRBJ2-7
clone size: NA
V gene: TRBV6-4

CDR3 protein: CAISGRTSGVGEQFF
CDR3 DNA: TGTGCCATCAGTGGCCGGACTAGCGGGGTCGGTGAGCAGTTCTTC
D gene: TRBD2
J gene: TRBJ2-1
clone size: NA
V gene: TRBV10-3

CDR3 protein: CASSTQTGSNTGELFF
CDR3 DNA: TGTGCCAGTAGTACCCAGACAGGCTCGAACACCGGGGAGCTGTTTTTT
D gene: NA
J gene: TRBJ2-2
clone size: few
V gene: TRBV19

CDR3 protein: CASSFDGDTQYF
CDR3 DNA: TGCGCCAGCAGCTTTGATGGAGATACGCAGTATTTT
D gene: NA
J gene: TRBJ2-3
clone size: NA
V gene: TRBV5-1

CDR3 protein: CASSVASVQETQYF
CDR3 DNA: TGTGCCAGCAGCGTAGCGTCAGTCCAAGAGACCCAGTACTTC
D gene: NA
J gene: TRBJ2-5
clone size: once
V gene: TRBV9

CDR3 protein: CASSMFTGGVVNGYTF
CDR3 DNA: TGTGCCAGTAGTATGTTTACAGGGGGCGTAGTAAATGGCTACACCTTC
D gene: TRBD1
J gene: TRBJ1-2
clone size: NA
V gene: TRBV19

CDR3 protein: CAWSVLASSYEQYF
CDR3 DNA: TGTGCCTGGAGTGTACTGGCTAGCTCCTACGAGCAGTACTTC
D gene: NA
J gene: TRBJ2-7
clone size: once
V gene: TRBV30

CDR3 protein: CASRKWQSEQYF
CDR3 DNA: TGTGCCAGCAGAAAATGGCAGTCCGAGCAGTACTTC
D gene: NA
J gene: TRBJ2-7
clone size: NA
V gene: TRBV2

CDR3 protein: CASSYSRQRGGYMETQYF
CDR3 DNA: TGTGCCAGCAGTTACTCTCGACAGAGGGGGGGATATATGGAGACCCAGTACTTC
D gene: NA
J gene: TRBJ2-5
clone size: NA
V gene: TRBV6-2/TRBV6-3

CDR3 protein: CASSPIRGANEQFF
CDR3 DNA: TGTGCCAGCAGCCCAATCCGGGGGGCCAATGAGCAGTTCTTC
D gene: NA
J gene: TRBJ2-1
clone size: NA
V gene: TRBV6-2/TRBV6-3

CDR3 protein: CATSDPDEKLFF
CDR3 DNA: TGTGCCACCAGTGACCCAGATGAAAAACTGTTTTTT
D gene: NA
J gene: TRBJ1-4
clone size: NA
V gene: TRBV24-1

CDR3 protein: CASSATGTRNQPQHF
CDR3 DNA: TGTGCCAGCTCGGCTACCGGGACTAGAAATCAGCCCCAGCATTTT
D gene: NA
J gene: TRBJ1-5
clone size: NA
V gene: TRBV18

CDR3 protein: CASSQSGQGHLGYTF
CDR3 DNA: TGCGCCAGCAGCCAATCGGGACAGGGTCATCTTGGCTACACCTTC
D gene: TRBD1
J gene: TRBJ1-2
clone size: NA
V gene: TRBV5-1

CDR3 protein: CASRDDAPRLFF
CDR3 DNA: TGTGCCAGCAGAGACGATGCCCCTAGGCTGTTTTTT
D gene: NA
J gene: TRBJ2-2
clone size: NA
V gene: TRBV2

CDR3 protein: CASSSRGTSTEAFF
CDR3 DNA: TGTGCCAGCAGTTCAAGGGGTACGAGCACTGAAGCTTTCTTT
D gene: NA
J gene: TRBJ1-1
clone size: NA
V gene: TRBV6-5

CDR3 protein: CSATDYETQYF
CDR3 DNA: TGCAGTGCCACGGACTATGAGACCCAGTACTTC
D gene: NA
J gene: TRBJ2-5
clone size: NA
V gene: TRBV20-1

CDR3 protein: CASSLSGANYGYTF
CDR3 DNA: TGTGCCAGCAGCTTGAGTGGGGCAAACTATGGCTACACCTTC
D gene: NA
J gene: TRBJ1-2
clone size: NA
V gene: TRBV5-4

CDR3 protein: CAGSRGRDYGYTF
CDR3 DNA: TGTGCCGGCAGCCGGGGGCGAGACTATGGCTACACCTTC
D gene: NA
J gene: TRBJ1-2
clone size: once
V gene: TRBV5-6

CDR3 protein: CASSRPRGGAYEQFF
CDR3 DNA: TGTGCCAGCAGCCGGCCCCGCGGGGGGGCCTATGAGCAGTTCTTC
D gene: TRBD2
J gene: TRBJ2-1
clone size: NA
V gene: TRBV7-9

CDR3 protein: CAWNLGLNFYEQYF
CDR3 DNA: TGTGCCTGGAACCTGGGACTGAATTTCTACGAGCAGTACTTC
D gene: NA
J gene: TRBJ2-7
clone size: NA
V gene: TRBV30

CDR3 protein: CASSSGPREQFF
CDR3 DNA: TGTGCCAGCAGTTCCGGGCCAAGGGAGCAGTTCTTC
D gene: NA
J gene: TRBJ2-1
clone size: NA
V gene: TRBV12-3/TRBV12-4

CDR3 protein: CASSWGPGQGASGANVLTF
CDR3 DNA: TGTGCCAGCAGTTGGGGTCCGGGACAGGGGGCCTCTGGGGCCAACGTCCTGACTTTC
D gene: TRBD1
J gene: TRBJ2-6
clone size: NA
V gene: TRBV27

CDR3 protein: CASRGSPYEQYF
CDR3 DNA: TGTGCCAGCCGTGGTTCTCCCTACGAGCAGTACTTC
D gene: NA
J gene: TRBJ2-7
clone size: once
V gene: TRBV27

CDR3 protein: CASSPTRSGNEKLFF
CDR3 DNA: TGTGCCAGCAGTCCTACCAGGTCGGGGAATGAAAAACTGTTTTTT
D gene: NA
J gene: TRBJ1-4
clone size: NA
V gene: TRBV7-2

CDR3 protein: CASSSSSGQNSPLHF
CDR3 DNA: TGTGCCAGCAGCTCCTCCTCGGGACAAAATTCACCCCTCCACTTT
D gene: NA
J gene: TRBJ1-6
clone size: NA
V gene: TRBV11-1